These 6 T cell receptor beta chains came from one sample sequenced in a study of beta chain features in type 1 diabetes listed by TCRdb under 2018. Libraries were made using the immunoSEQ multiplex PCR assay. The entire amount of isolated RNA was reverse transcribed using the High Capacity cDNA Reverse Transcription Kit, so the sequenced TCRB transcripts were expressed ones. What TCRdb holds here is the immuneACCESS table cut down to in-frame rearrangements. Part of the clones is not present; checked against another copy, under half of the missing clones reflect an unresolved V gene, and the others are unexplained. This sample lists about 620,000 clones; about 16% were detected once. The ten biggest clones cover 0.09% to 0.095% of the sample. The sample comprised naive CD4+ T cells from blood. The label giving this sample's cell subset or site can be read as: true naive CD4+ T cells. The receptors were sampled from a man aged 18 to 30 in good health.

The chain has TRBV5-1 and TRBJ2-1; the match to TRBD1 covers 9 bases. J was trimmed by 7 bases and V by 3 bases; bases with no gene match: 8. Germline CDR1 SGHRS, CDR2 YFSETQ. The CDR3 is made up of 15 amino acids. The DNA for the CDR3 is TGCGCCAGCAGCTCTAGTTGGGGACAGGGTAATGAGCAGTTCTTC. Its translation: CASSSSWGQGNEQFF.

In its sample, this clone was seen a few times. The gene calls are TRBV11-2 and TRBJ2-4, with TRBD2 matching 15 bases. V shed 8 bases and J 1 base; nucleotides not matched to a gene: 6. Germline CDR1 reads SGHAT; CDR2 reads FQNNGV. The CDR3 consists of 17 residues. This CDR3 reads CASRGLAGGRAKNIQYF. The CDR3 coding sequence is TGTGCCAGCCGGGGACTAGCGGGGGGAAGGGCCAAAAACATTCAGTACTTC.

This clone has at least ten counts. This sample includes further DNA sequences coding for the same CDR3. The chain links TRBV9 to TRBJ2-3; no reliable D call. V was clipped by 0 bases and J by 3 bases, with 2 bases between them. The V gene's germline CDR1 is SGDLS and CDR2 YYNGEE. This CDR3 spans 12 amino acids. Here the CDR3 DNA reads TGTGCCAGCAGCGTAGTGACAGATACGCAGTATTTT. As protein: CASSVVTDTQYF. The full variable domain, with the rest looked up from reference TRBV9 and TRBJ2-3, is DSGVTQTPKHLITATGQRVTLRCSPRSGDLSVYWYQQSLDQGLQFLIQYYNGEERAKGNILERFSAQQFPDLHSELNLSSLELGDSALYFCASSVVTDTQYFGPGTRLTVL.

This clone has just a few counts. The V gene is TRBV9, the J gene TRBJ1-2; tentative D call: TRBD1 (5 bases). CDR3 length: 13 residues. CDR1 is SGDLS and CDR2 is YYNGEE in the germline V gene. V was cut by 0 bases and J by 8 bases, with 11 bases left in between. As DNA, the CDR3 is TGTGCCAGCAGCGTAGCCGGAGGGGTAGGCTACACCTTC. Translated, it gives CASSVAGGVGYTF.

The gene calls are TRBV7-9 and TRBJ1-4, with 8 bases matching TRBD1. Per germline, CDR1 SEHNR and CDR2 FQNEAQ (reference sequence). The junction had 8 bases not matched to a gene; V was cut back by 6 bases and J by 5 bases. This CDR3 is built from 15 residues. In nucleotides, the CDR3 is TGTGCCAGCAGTTCTGGACAGGGCAAGAATGAAAAACTGTTTTTT. This gives the protein CASSSGQGKNEKLFF. The variable domain in full, with the rest retrieved from reference TRBV7-9 and TRBJ1-4, is DTGVSQNPRHKITKRGQNVTFRCDPISEHNRLYWYRQTLGQGPEFLTYFQNEAQLEKSRLLSDRFSAERPKGSFSTLEIQRTEQGDSAMYLCASSSGQGKNEKLFFGSGTQLSVL.

A few counts support this clone. This chain joins TRBV19 and TRBJ2-3; 7 nucleotides line up with TRBD2. Per germline, CDR1 LNHDA and CDR2 SQIVND (reference sequence). V shed 8 bases, J shed 4 bases, and the junction held 9 bases outside the gene matches. The CDR3 loop spans 14 amino acids. The CDR3 coding sequence is TGTGCCAGTGGATCAGGCGGGGGAGCAGATACGCAGTATTTT. The encoded protein is CASGSGGGADTQYF.